The 6 T cell receptor beta chains listed next were all sequenced from one sample in a study of CD8 T cells in ankylosing spondylitis. Points from the study as a whole: Apparently characteristic of ankylosing spondylitis blood was a TCR beta motif (about 8 highly homologous variants).

These receptors have no identified antigens. TCRdb re-called the 5' RACE reads through MiXCR, storing one row per CDR3 protein. The table includes fewer than 750,000 distinct CDR3 sequences, around 20% detected once. The sample taken for sequencing was blood, either unsorted or a sorted T cell fraction (not recorded which). The receptors come from a male donor with ankylosing spondylitis.

For the CDR3, the DNA is TGTGCCTGGAGACCTGGACAAGGCCTTTATGGCTACACCTTC. It translates to CAWRPGQGLYGYTF. The chain links TRBV30 to TRBJ1-2; D may be TRBD1 (5 bases). Trimming removed 3 bases at V and 5 bases at J, with 16 bases between. Looked up from germline, CDR1 is GTSNPN and CDR2 is SVGIG (reference sequence). The CDR3 sequence is 14 residues long.

This clonotype was counted a few times. The chain is built from TRBV20-1 and TRBJ2-2, with D perhaps matching TRBD2 (7 bases). Looked up from germline, CDR1 is DFQATT and CDR2 is SNEGSKA (reference sequence). Deletions cut 3 bases from V and 7 bases from J, with 12 bases between. The CDR3 consists of 13 residues. Here the CDR3 reads CSASGGLVGELFF. In DNA form, the CDR3 reads TGCAGTGCTAGCGGGGGGCTAGTCGGGGAGCTGTTTTTT.

This clonotype was seen more than once but under ten times. The V call is TRBV6-1, the J call TRBJ1-2; D is unclear. From germline, CDR1 is MNHNS and CDR2 SASEGT. Trimming took off 7 bases at V and 6 bases at J, with 15 bases between the two ends. The length of the CDR3 is 13 residues. The DNA of the CDR3 is TGTGCCAGCACCCCGTGGGCGGAAGATGGCTACACCTTC. The encoded protein is CASTPWAEDGYTF.

This clonotype was seen repeatedly, ten times or more. The V call is TRBV7-8, the J call TRBJ2-1; 9 bases are shared with TRBD2. The length of the CDR3 is 18 residues. Per germline, CDR1 SGHVS and CDR2 FQNEAQ. The junction had 10 bases not matched to a gene; V was cut back by 0 bases and J by 4 bases. CDR3 amino acids: CASSLASGETSGYNEQFF. For the CDR3, the DNA is TGTGCCAGCAGCTTAGCCTCCGGCGAGACTAGCGGATACAATGAGCAGTTCTTC.

The rearrangement links TRBV20-1 to TRBJ2-2, with D unresolved. Germline-derived CDR1 and CDR2 are DFQATT and SNEGSKA (reference sequence). The CDR3 is 11 amino acids. Trimming stripped 3 bases from V and 7 bases from J, with 6 bases between. The CDR3 DNA sequence: TGCAGTGCTAGTGGGTTCGGGGAGCTGTTTTTT. Encoded protein: CSASGFGELFF.

A note on this clonotype: An end of the junction does not agree with germline; a read error may underlie this. V gene TRBV7-7 combines with J gene TRBJ2-1; 7 bases align to TRBD2. This CDR3 region has 15 residues. Germline CDR1 reads SSHAT; CDR2 reads FNYEAQ (reference sequence). Written as DNA, the CDR3 is TGTGCTAGCAGCTTAGCGGCGGGGGAGTACAATGAGCAGTTCTTC. The encoded protein is CASSLAAGEYNEQFF. Supplemented by reference TRBV7-7 and TRBJ2-1, the full variable domain reads GAGVSQSPRYKVTKRGQDVTLRCDPISSHATLYWYQQALGQGPEFLTYFNYEAQPDKSGLPSDRFSAERPEGSISTLTIQRTEQRDSAMYRCASSLAAGEYNEQFFGPGTRLTVL.